A single sample is the source of the 18 T cell receptor beta chains below, sequenced in a study of immune characterization of retroperitoneal liposarcoma. A single record per CDR3 protein comes from TCRdb applying MiXCR to the PCR reads. The sample contains 10,000 or so distinct CDR3 sequences, under 35% of which appear only once. The sample taken for sequencing was tumor tissue. All receptors derive from a male donor with retroperitoneal liposarcoma.

By sample share, this clonotype is medium-sized. The chain combines TRBV6-6 with TRBJ2-1; 9 bases agree with TRBD1. The end of the DNA aligns better with TRBJ2-7, so the J call may be wrong. The CDR3 consists of 14 residues. Germline V gives CDR1 MNHNY, CDR2 SVGAGI (reference sequence). CDR3 sequence reads: CASSYSGQGNEQYF. CDR3 in DNA: TGTGCCAGCAGTTACTCTGGACAGGGGAATGAGCAGTACTTC.

This clonotype is medium-sized within its sample. The chain uses TRBV7-3 and TRBJ2-1; D is ambiguous. In germline, CDR1 is SGHTA, CDR2 FQGTGA. The CDR3 totals 15 residues. Trimming took 2 bases from V and 5 from J, leaving 13 bases between them. The CDR3 coding sequence is TGTGCCAGCAGCTTACTTGGACCCTCGAACAATGAGCAGTTCTTC. It translates to CASSLLGPSNNEQFF. Full variable domain (rest looked up from reference TRBV7-3 and TRBJ2-1): GAGVSQTPSNKVTEKGKYVELRCDPISGHTALYWYRQSLGQGPEFLIYFQGTGAADDSGLPNDRFFAVRPEGSVSTLKIQRTERGDSAVYLCASSLLGPSNNEQFFGPGTRLTVL.

In regard to this clonotype: A much bigger clone sits one base away, suggesting this may be a read error. This chain links TRBV6-8 with TRBJ2-1, with 14 bases that match TRBD2. CDR1 and CDR2 (germline): MNHGY, SAAAGT. The V segment lost 10 bases and the J segment 8 bases; nucleotides outside the gene matches: 10. The CDR3 has 15 residues. CDR3 in amino acids: CANSRLAGGPDEQFF. In DNA form, the CDR3 reads TGTGCCAACAGCCGACTAGCGGGGGGGCCTGATGAGCAGTTCTTC.

This clonotype is categorized as medium-sized. The chain combines TRBV7-2 with TRBJ2-5; TRBD2 might be the D (6 bases). V was pared by 0 bases and J by 1 base, with 15 bases between. CDR3 size: 17 residues. Germline V gives CDR1 SGHTA, CDR2 FQGNSA. CDR3 loop: CASSLARLVRAQETQYF. The CDR3 DNA reads TGTGCCAGCAGCTTAGCGAGACTAGTTAGGGCCCAAGAGACCCAGTACTTC.

This clonotype was picked up many times. This sequence joins TRBV12-3 or TRBV12-4 and TRBJ2-5; D might be TRBD1 (5 bases). The CDR3 sequence is 15 residues long. V was clipped by 2 bases and J by 11 bases, with 21 bases between them. The CDR3 nucleotides are TGTGCCAGCAGTTTAACGGCTTTCTGGGGCGATGAGCAGTACTTC. This sequence encodes CASSLTAFWGDEQYF.

By proportion, this clonotype is medium-sized. The gene calls are TRBV7-6 and TRBJ1-1; D unclear. CDR1 and CDR2 from the germline V gene are SGHVS and FNYEAQ. The CDR3 length is 15 residues. V was trimmed by 1 base and J by 4 bases, leaving 13 bases between them. DNA of the CDR3: TGTGCCAGCAGCTTAGATACCGGAGAGGGCACTGAAGCTTTCTTT. Translation gives CASSLDTGEGTEAFF.

Written as DNA, the CDR3 is TGTGCCAGCAGTGAGTTGGGGAATGAGCAGTACTTC. Translation gives CASSELGNEQYF. The genes are TRBV6-1 and TRBJ2-1; D gene unclear. The DNA matches TRBJ2-7 better at its end, which makes the J call doubtful. The CDR3 is 12 residues long. Germline V gives CDR1 MNHNS, CDR2 SASEGT.

This clonotype is medium-sized in the sample. The genes are TRBV6-4 and TRBJ2-3; the match to TRBD2 covers 8 bases. The CDR3 spans 14 residues. V lost 3 bases, J lost 5 bases, and 4 bases stayed unmatched. Germline assignment: CDR1 MRHNA and CDR2 SNTAGT. The CDR3 is CASSEAGAGDTQYF. The DNA for the CDR3 is TGTGCCAGCAGTGAAGCGGGAGCGGGAGATACGCAGTATTTT.

This clonotype was recorded at least ten times. The CDR3 protein is CASSLTGTGDQPQHF. CDR3 nucleotide sequence: TGTGCCAGCAGCCTCACCGGGACAGGGGATCAGCCCCAGCATTTT. The gene calls are TRBV7-2 and TRBJ1-5; 10 bases line up with TRBD1. Germline values: CDR1 SGHTA, CDR2 FQGNSA. Trimming cost V 5 bases and J 5 bases; bases outside gene matches: 6. The CDR3 covers 15 residues.

The rearrangement uses TRBV6-8 and TRBJ1-2; 7 bases line up with TRBD1. V shed 8 bases, J shed 5 bases, and the junction held 8 bases outside the gene matches. CDR3 length equals 13 residues. The germline gives CDR1 MNHGY, CDR2 SAAAGT. The chain's CDR3 is CASQGDGLYGYTF. The DNA for the CDR3 is TGTGCCAGCCAGGGGGACGGCCTATATGGCTACACCTTC.

This clonotype was observed many times. The J gene is TRBJ2-1, the V gene TRBV6-1; 10 bases fit TRBD2. This CDR3 contains 17 residues. Germline V gene data show CDR1 as MNHNS and CDR2 as SASEGT. The V and J ends lost 1 base and 7 bases, in that order; junction bases with no gene match: 10. The CDR3 sequence: CASSEVHSGGSANEQFF. For the CDR3, the DNA is TGTGCCAGCAGTGAAGTGCATAGCGGGGGGTCAGCTAATGAGCAGTTCTTC.

This clonotype was seen more than once but under ten times. This sequence joins TRBV6-1 and TRBJ2-1; D is perhaps TRBD2 (6 bases). Trimming took off 10 bases at V and 5 bases at J, with 12 bases between the two ends. Germline V lookup: CDR1 MNHNS, CDR2 SASEGT. The CDR3 has 12 amino acids. The CDR3 loop reads CATAGFNNEQFF. In nucleotides, the CDR3 is TGTGCCACCGCGGGATTCAACAATGAGCAGTTCTTC.

The J gene is TRBJ2-1, the V gene TRBV12-3 or TRBV12-4; 9 bases are shared with TRBD2. CDR3 length equals 17 residues. Trimming at V came to 7 bases and at J to 10 bases, leaving 20 bases not matched to a gene. The CDR3 region is CASTPGRVSGRRYEQFF. In nucleotides, the CDR3 is TGTGCCAGCACTCCCGGGAGAGTTAGCGGGAGAAGGTACGAGCAGTTCTTC.

Judged by abundance, this clonotype is medium-sized. The chain joins TRBV6-1 to TRBJ2-2, with unresolved D. The CDR3 is 16 residues long. V lost 6 bases and J lost 2, with 16 bases in between. Looked up from germline, CDR1 is MNHNS and CDR2 is SASEGT. The CDR3 DNA reads TGTGCCAGCAGCCCCCCGGTGTCAGTCAACACCGGGGAGCTGTTTTTT. This gives the protein CASSPPVSVNTGELFF.

V and J are TRBV11-2 and TRBJ2-1, with D tentatively TRBD1 or TRBD2 (5 bases each). Trimming cost V 6 bases and J 10 bases, with 22 bases left between them. The CDR3 covers 15 residues. Looked up from germline, CDR1 is SGHAT and CDR2 is FQNNGV. The CDR3 DNA is TGTGCCAGCAGGGCTCCGGGACGCAACTCCTACGAGCAGTTCTTC. Translating it yields CASRAPGRNSYEQFF.

This clonotype was detected only a few times. The missing conserved phenylalanine or tryptophan at the end of this CDR3 makes a read error likely. The rearrangement joins TRBV6-1 to TRBJ2-1; 7 nucleotides line up with TRBD2. Unmatched junction bases numbered 3, after V lost 6 bases and J lost 4 bases. There are 13 residues in the CDR3. CDR1 MNHNS and CDR2 SASEGT come from the germline V gene. The CDR3 nucleotides read TGTGCCAGCAGGACTAGCCCGTACAATGAGCAGTTCTGC. Translated: CASRTSPYNEQFC.

The chain recombines TRBV6-8 with TRBJ2-1; weak D call: TRBD2 (6 bases). Trimming shortened V by 6 bases and J by 2 bases, and 11 bases separated the two germline ends. The CDR3 consists of 14 residues. From germline, CDR1 is MNHGY and CDR2 SAAAGT. CDR3 residues: CASREGPAYNEQFF. For the CDR3, the DNA is TGTGCCAGCAGGGAGGGCCCCGCCTACAATGAGCAGTTCTTC.

The chain couples TRBV5-3 to TRBJ2-1; a weak D match, TRBD2 (6 bases). The end of the DNA fits TRBJ2-7 better, so the J call may be wrong. TRBV5-3 is sorted into the ORF group, with uncertain function. CDR3 length: 14 residues. CDR3 in DNA: TGTGCCAGCAGCCGGGACTCGGCCCTCTACGAGCAGTACTTC. This gives the protein CASSRDSALYEQYF.